This T cell receptor (beta chain) emerged from a study of blood T cell repertoires in COVID-19 (dated by TCRdb to about 2020). Background for the entire study: Collaborator samples came from the United States, Italy and Spain and covered acute and convalescent phases of COVID-19. The repertoires were released in a freely available public database intended as a resource for research on the immune response to SARS-CoV-2. Deeply sampled blood TCRbeta repertoires from subjects exposed to, actively infected with, or recovered from COVID-19 were included in the dataset. Samples were obtained from the ongoing ImmuneRACE study (first 160 participants) and from 950 to 1,500 subjects provided by 6 global collaborators. Where available, HLA class I and class II types were taken from metadata supplied by the sample provider and were not determined by assay-based typing. Sample metadata almost always included a de-identified subject ID, COVID-19 status, age in years and sex. The material from the prospective study consisted of cDNA or gDNA derived from T cells, B-cell-depleted T cells, or PBMCs. Beyond this particular receptor, the publication reports: Clinical and demographic metadata were provided uncurated, with the amount varying by source and participant.

Details on this clone: What this receptor recognizes is not known. Base qualities are not provided; no much larger clone lies one nucleotide away.

The germline V gene encodes CDR1 SGHNT and CDR2 YYREEE (reference sequence). The CDR3 measures 16 amino acids from cysteine to phenylalanine. The CDR3 DNA has 48 bases and is translated from base 1. A distance of 20 bases separates the germline ends of V and J, which lose 4 bases and 3 bases respectively. TCRbeta CDR3 regions were amplified from genomic DNA by means of the immunoSEQ Assay, a bias-controlled multiplex PCR. Per the original workflow: The number of nucleated cells in each sample was estimated from the amplification of reference gene primers within the assay. To quantify the absolute abundance of each unique TCRbeta CDR3 rearrangement, sequence reads were collapsed and filtered. Productive Simpson clonality was computed per sample as the square root of Simpson's diversity index over productive rearrangements. TCRdb retrieved this table from immuneACCESS and kept in-frame rearrangements only. Not all clones are present; in checked studies, unresolved V genes account for under half, and no reason is known for the remainder. V, J and clone size derive from that table, while D and trimming were established from the DNA sequence. The sample profile shows tens of thousands of clones; about 90% of them were found once. Roughly 4.6% of the sample goes to the ten largest clones.

Each collaborating institution followed its own protocols to collect whole blood in K2EDTA tubes. Collaborator samples were shipped for TCRbeta analysis as frozen whole blood, isolated PBMCs, or DNA extracted from either sample type. The origin of this receptor is a man at least 80 years old in a cohort sampled during active COVID-19. The rearranged segments are TRBV5-4 and TRBJ2-7; the D segment could be TRBD1, given 6 matching bases. The sequenced sample consisted of peripheral blood. The CDR3 protein is CASSTPGAGARYEQYF. Here is the DNA: TGTGCCAGCAGCACCCCAGGGGCCGGGGCTCGCTACGAGCAGTACTTC.